This TCR beta chain was obtained from a study of OX40 agonist ivuxolimab in advanced cancers. Overall study: Given to patients was ivuxolimab, an agonistic anti-OX40 (CD134) antibody.

Study findings and constraints: CD4+ and CD8+ blood T cells expanded clonally by week 6 at 0.1 to 3.0 mg/kg.

This clone was seen a single time. Its antigen is unidentified. V lost 4 bases and J lost 4, with 19 bases in between. Germline V gives CDR1 SGHAT, CDR2 FQNNGV. This CDR3 has 16 residues. Here immunoSEQ multiplex PCR was the method, and the copy in TCRdb shows in-frame clones only, minus some. The sample contains under 30,000 clones, around 76% of which appear only once. Blood specimens came from baseline, cycle 4 day 1, and cycle 7 day 1. The rearrangement joins TRBV11-2 to TRBJ1-1, with D possibly TRBD1 on 5 matching bases. Sequenced material: CD4+ or CD8+ T cells sorted from blood, taken in a trial of the OX40 agonist ivuxolimab. The source is an adult with an advanced solid tumor such as melanoma, head and neck, liver or kidney cancer. The CDR3 sequence: CASSSWVRDLGTEAFF. CDR3 bases: TGTGCCAGCAGCTCGTGGGTCCGGGACTTAGGCACTGAAGCTTTCTTT.